The table lists the clone carrying this T cell receptor (beta chain) with many counts. From germline, CDR1 is DFQATT and CDR2 SNEGSKA (reference sequence). The germline V and J ends were trimmed by 1 base and 3 bases, with 16 bases remaining between them. This CDR3 comprises 15 residues. These data are taken from a study of low-dose radiotherapy and immunotherapy resistance in tumors. The sample's time point: after trial treatment. Treatment specified: LDRT plus nivolumab, ipilimumab, low-dose cyclophosphamide and aspirin (RACIN trial). Eligibility was restricted to patients presenting with advanced solid tumors that lacked tumor-infiltrating lymphocytes. Both TCRalpha and TCRbeta chains were reverse transcribed with V-gene-specific primers. A constant-region primer paired with the V-primer adapter amplified TCRs over about 19 PCR cycles. TCRdb redid the calling of the reads with MiXCR, one entry per CDR3 protein. The sample consists of just over 90,000 distinct CDR3 sequences, more than 20% of them appearing once.

This sequence originates from a female donor with ovarian cancer. The chain recombines TRBV20-1 with TRBJ2-7, with D perhaps matching TRBD1 or TRBD2 (5 bases each). The material sequenced was PBMCs, taken after low-dose radiotherapy plus immunotherapy. CDR3 sequence reads: CSARGDRGPVYEQYF. The CDR3 DNA follows: TGCAGTGCTAGAGGGGACCGGGGACCGGTCTACGAGCAGTACTTC.